The 19 T cell receptor beta chains below were found in one sample sequenced in a study of blood T cell repertoires in COVID-19. Clones were read by immunoSEQ multiplex PCR, and TCRdb kept only the in-frame ones, dropping some. Of nearly 350,000 clones in the sample, around 80% are singletons; the top ten hold approximately 3%. The source material was peripheral blood. The receptor set was obtained from a young man with active or convalescent COVID-19.

The V call is TRBV11-2, the J call TRBJ1-3; D might be TRBD1 (5 bases). The CDR3 extends over 13 amino acids. Trimming left V 5 bases short and J 2 bases short, with 7 bases between. Per the germline V gene, CDR1 is SGHAT and CDR2 is FQNNGV. The CDR3 loop is CASSTRAGNTIYF. CDR3 DNA sequence: TGTGCCAGCAGCACCAGGGCTGGAAACACCATATATTTT.

The chain combines TRBV19 with TRBJ2-2; the match to TRBD1 covers 10 bases. The CDR3 has 13 residues. Trimming removed 7 bases from V and 6 bases from J; junction bases left unmatched: 2. The V gene's germline CDR1 is LNHDA and CDR2 SQIVND (reference sequence). The CDR3 loop is CASTGTGAGELFF. CDR3 nucleotides: TGTGCCAGTACCGGGACAGGGGCCGGGGAGCTGTTTTTT.

The V gene is TRBV9, the J gene TRBJ2-7, with D perhaps TRBD1 (6 bases). The CDR3 has 15 residues. Trimming cost V 1 base and J 5 bases, with 16 bases left between them. Germline V gene data show CDR1 as SGDLS and CDR2 as YYNGEE. For the CDR3, the DNA is TGTGCCAGCAGCGTACAGGGGAATAGCAGGCACGAGCAGTACTTC. It codes for CASSVQGNSRHEQYF.

The V gene is TRBV7-2, the J gene TRBJ2-7; D is perhaps TRBD1 (5 bases). V gave up 1 base and J gave up 6 bases, with 19 bases separating them. CDR3 size: 16 residues. Germline V gene data show CDR1 as SGHTA and CDR2 as FQGNSA. The CDR3 sequence is CASSLGTGPPTSEQYF. The CDR3 DNA reads as TGTGCCAGCAGCTTAGGTACAGGTCCCCCTACGAGCGAGCAGTACTTC.

The gene calls are TRBV11-3 and TRBJ2-6, with 7 bases identical to TRBD2. V trimming: 4 bases; J trimming: 0 bases; junction bases outside the gene matches: 6. The CDR3 consists of 17 residues. The germline gives CDR1 SGHNT, CDR2 YENEEA. The CDR3 nucleotides are TGTGCCAGCAGCTCACGGGGGGTGGGCTCTGGGGCCAACGTCCTGACTTTC. Translated: CASSSRGVGSGANVLTF. Full variable domain (missing parts from reference TRBV11-3 and TRBJ2-6): EAGVVQSPRYKIIEKKQPVAFWCNPISGHNTLYWYLQNLGQGPELLIRYENEEAVDDSQLPKDRFSAERLKGVDSTLKIQPAELGDSAVYLCASSSRGVGSGANVLTFGAGSRLTVL.

V usage is TRBV5-6 and J usage is TRBJ1-6; 8 nucleotides match TRBD1. Germline V lookup: CDR1 SGHDT, CDR2 YYEEEE. The ends lost 4 bases at V and 10 bases at J; junction bases unmatched: 4. The CDR3 runs 13 residues. In DNA form, the CDR3 reads TGTGCCAGCAGCAACGCAGGGGGCTCACCCCTCCACTTT. It encodes CASSNAGGSPLHF.

This chain links TRBV29-1 with TRBJ2-2, with 12 positions matching TRBD1. V shed 5 bases and J 7 bases; nucleotides not matched to a gene: 5. The germline CDR1 and CDR2 sequences are SQVTM and ANQGSEA. This CDR3 has 14 amino acids. CDR3 in amino acids: CSVLGQGAIGELFF. In nucleotides, the CDR3 is TGCAGCGTTCTGGGACAGGGGGCGATCGGGGAGCTGTTTTTT.

The chain couples TRBV2 to TRBJ2-5; a weak D match, TRBD1 (6 bases). Per germline, CDR1 SNHLY and CDR2 FYNNEI. Trimming removed 4 bases from V and 1 base from J, with 7 bases in between. The CDR3 spans 13 residues. The CDR3 nucleotides read TGTGCCAGCAGTGGGACAGTCCAAGAGACCCAGTACTTC. This gives the protein CASSGTVQETQYF.

This clone was counted a few times. The chain carries TRBV30 and TRBJ2-1, with D possibly being TRBD2 (7 bases). The CDR3 runs 14 residues. CDR1 is GTSNPN and CDR2 is SVGIG in the germline V gene (reference sequence). V was pared by 5 bases and J by 4 bases, with 15 bases between. The CDR3, as DNA: TGTGCCTGGCGGGGGGCAGGGAGATACAATGAGCAGTTCTTC. Protein product: CAWRGAGRYNEQFF. The whole variable domain, remainder taken from reference TRBV30 and TRBJ2-1, is SQTIHQWPATLVQPVGSPLSLECTVEGTSNPNLYWYRQAAGRGLQLLFYSVGIGQISSEVPQNLSASRPQDRQFILSSKKLLLSDSGFYLCAWRGAGRYNEQFFGPGTRLTVL.

This sequence joins TRBV7-3 and TRBJ2-5; D may be TRBD2 (6 bases). In germline, CDR1 is SGHTA, CDR2 FQGTGA. This CDR3 has 13 residues. V lost 5 bases and J lost 5, with 12 bases in between. The CDR3: CASSPGAAETQYF. CDR3 coding DNA: TGTGCCAGCAGCCCGGGAGCGGCGGAGACCCAGTACTTC.

This sequence joins TRBV7-2 and TRBJ2-3; tentatively, D is TRBD1 (6 bases). V was trimmed by 6 bases and J by 2 bases, leaving 15 bases between them. The germline V gene has CDR1 SGHTA and CDR2 FQGNSA. This CDR3 contains 15 residues. The CDR3 DNA reads as TGTGCCAGCAGTCCAACTAGGGGGAACACAGATACGCAGTATTTT. Translated: CASSPTRGNTDTQYF.

This clone came up once. The chain has TRBV19 and TRBJ2-5; TRBD2 might be the D (6 bases). V was clipped by 1 base and J by 4 bases, with 13 bases between them. The CDR3 runs to 15 residues. The germline V gene has CDR1 LNHDA and CDR2 SQIVND (reference sequence). CDR3 sequence reads: CASSIGGSGRETQYF. DNA for the CDR3: TGTGCCAGTAGTATAGGGGGTAGCGGACGAGAGACCCAGTACTTC.

For the CDR3, the DNA is TGTGCCACCAGCCCTGGCCGAGGGCCCACAGATACGCAGTATTTT. It is translated as CATSPGRGPTDTQYF. This chain uses TRBV24-1 with TRBJ2-3, with D tentatively TRBD2 (5 bases). Germline assignment: CDR1 KGHDR and CDR2 SFDVKD. This CDR3 is 15 amino acids long. Deletions cut 7 bases from V and 2 bases from J, with 15 bases between.

The J gene is TRBJ1-1, the V gene TRBV2, with 7 bases identical to TRBD1. Germline V gene data show CDR1 as SNHLY and CDR2 as FYNNEI. This CDR3 has 15 residues. J gave up 4 bases and V 7 bases, and 12 bases lay outside the gene matches. The CDR3 sequence is CASNRGHFAGTEAFF. CDR3 in DNA: TGTGCCAGCAACAGGGGACATTTCGCGGGCACTGAAGCTTTCTTT.

This chain joins TRBV4-1 and TRBJ1-5, with D uncertain. The CDR3 is 15 residues long. Trimming stripped 0 bases from V and 7 bases from J, with 13 bases between. CDR1 is MGHRA, CDR2 YSYEKL, per germline. CDR3 nucleotides: TGCGCCAGCAGCCAAGATGGAAGTTTCGGGCAGCCCCAGCATTTT. Amino acid sequence: CASSQDGSFGQPQHF.

The sample holds one count of this clone. V is TRBV9 and J is TRBJ2-3, with D maybe TRBD2 (6 bases). Germline V gene sequence: CDR1 SGDLS, CDR2 YYNGEE. The V and J ends lost 2 bases and 3 bases respectively, with 13 bases between them. CDR3 length: 15 residues. As DNA, the CDR3 is TGTGCCAGCAGCGTTAGCGCGGGGTTGACAGATACGCAGTATTTT. Amino acids: CASSVSAGLTDTQYF. Using reference TRBV9 and TRBJ2-3 for the parts outside the CDR3, the full variable domain is DSGVTQTPKHLITATGQRVTLRCSPRSGDLSVYWYQQSLDQGLQFLIQYYNGEERAKGNILERFSAQQFPDLHSELNLSSLELGDSALYFCASSVSAGLTDTQYFGPGTRLTVL.

In its sample, this clone was seen a few times. V and J are TRBV4-2 and TRBJ2-1; 8 bases align to TRBD2. This CDR3 comprises 15 residues. CDR1 and CDR2 (germline): LGHNA, YNFKEQ. Germline trimming cut 1 base from V and 4 bases from J; bases unmatched to any gene: 3. CDR3 region: CASSQVGGRYNEQFF. The DNA of the CDR3 is TGTGCCAGCAGCCAAGTGGGCGGGAGGTACAATGAGCAGTTCTTC.

In its sample, this clone was seen once. The V call is TRBV6-5, the J call TRBJ2-5, with D possibly being TRBD2 (6 bases). V was clipped by 5 bases and J by 5 bases, with 15 bases between them. Germline V lookup: CDR1 MNHEY, CDR2 SVGAGI. The CDR3 extends over 14 amino acids. In nucleotides, the CDR3 is TGTGCCAGCAGTACACTCCGGGGGTTGGAGACCCAGTACTTC. Translating gives CASSTLRGLETQYF.

The chain is built from TRBV27 and TRBJ1-1; a weak D match, TRBD1 (5 bases). Germline-derived CDR1 and CDR2 are MNHEY and SMNVEV (reference sequence). The CDR3 spans 16 residues. V was pared by 2 bases and J by 1 base, with 14 bases between. For the CDR3, the DNA is TGTGCCAGCAGTTTAAAGGGGCTGTTCTCGAACACTGAAGCTTTCTTT. Translated: CASSLKGLFSNTEAFF.